The 29 T cell receptor beta chains below were found in one sample sequenced in a study of CD8 T cells in Susac syndrome. With random hexamers, reverse transcription was performed on roughly 0.5 to 1 ug of RNA. TCRdb processed the immunoSEQ multiplex PCR reads anew with MiXCR; each CDR3 protein has one entry. The sample lists 300,000 to 350,000 distinct CDR3 sequences, under 95% occurring once. Material for sequencing was CD4+ T cells from PBMCs. All receptors come from a human donor with multiple sclerosis.

The chain is built from TRBV23-1 and TRBJ1-3, with 11 bases lining up with TRBD1. TRBV23-1 is known as an ORF, though its function is uncertain. The CDR3 runs to 17 residues. The V segment lost 2 bases and the J segment 3 bases; nucleotides outside the gene matches: 6. CDR3 protein: CASSQIGQGACGNTIYF. The CDR3 bases are TGCGCCAGCAGTCAAATAGGACAGGGGGCGTGTGGAAACACCATATATTTT.

The chain recombines TRBV20-1 with TRBJ2-5; 9 nucleotides line up with TRBD1. With 6 bases clipped from V and 5 bases from J, the junction kept 16 bases outside the gene matches. Germline lookup yields CDR1 DFQATT and CDR2 SNEGSKA (reference sequence). This CDR3 has 16 amino acids. CDR3: CSAPTDRGTGSETQYF. Here the CDR3 DNA reads TGCAGTGCCCCCACGGACAGGGGAACCGGATCGGAGACCCAGTACTTC.

The chain has TRBV29-1 and TRBJ1-3, with D perhaps matching TRBD1 (5 bases). Trimming took off 5 bases at V and 0 bases at J, with 8 bases between the two ends. The CDR3 totals 13 residues. Germline CDR1 is SQVTM and CDR2 is ANQGSEA. CDR3 loop: CSVNRGSGNTIYF. For the CDR3, the DNA is TGCAGCGTTAATAGGGGCTCTGGAAACACCATATATTTT. The whole variable domain, filled in from reference TRBV29-1 and TRBJ1-3, reads SAVISQKPSRDICQRGTSLTIQCQVDSQVTMMFWYRQQPGQSLTLIATANQGSEATYESGFVIDKFPISRPNLTFSTLTVSNMSPEDSSIYLCSVNRGSGNTIYFGEGSWLTVV.

This sequence joins TRBV3-1 and TRBJ1-5; D unresolved. The V and J ends lost 1 base and 0 bases respectively, with 10 bases between them. Per the germline V gene, CDR1 is LGHDT and CDR2 is YNNKEL (reference sequence). This CDR3 has 16 residues. The CDR3 bases are TGTGCCAGCAGCCAAGGAGGTCCCTATAGCAATCAGCCCCAGCATTTT. It encodes CASSQGGPYSNQPQHF.

The V and J genes are TRBV5-1 and TRBJ2-5, with D perhaps being TRBD1 or TRBD2 (5 bases each). Looked up from germline, CDR1 is SGHRS and CDR2 is YFSETQ. V was pared by 5 bases and J by 2 bases, with 13 bases between. This CDR3 is 14 amino acids long. CDR3 nucleotides: TGCGCCAGCAGACTGGGACCGGAACAAGAGACCCAGTACTTC. Its translation is CASRLGPEQETQYF.

V usage is TRBV12-5 and J usage is TRBJ1-3; D is undetermined. Germline CDR1 reads LGHNT; CDR2 reads FRNRAP. Trimming removed 5 bases from V and 2 bases from J, with 10 bases in between. The CDR3 totals 14 residues. CDR3 residues: CASGPGRPGNTIYF. In DNA form, the CDR3 reads TGTGCTAGTGGTCCCGGGAGGCCTGGAAACACCATATATTTT.

The rearrangement uses TRBV7-2 and TRBJ2-5; D is unresolved. CDR3 length equals 14 residues. Germline lookup yields CDR1 SGHTA and CDR2 FQGNSA. Trimming stripped 5 bases from V and 3 bases from J, with 13 bases between. The CDR3 region is CASSGLYSKETQYF. CDR3 nucleotide sequence: TGTGCCAGCAGCGGTCTCTACTCAAAAGAGACCCAGTACTTC. Using reference TRBV7-2 and TRBJ2-5 for the parts outside the CDR3, the full variable domain is GAGVSQSPSNKVTEKGKDVELRCDPISGHTALYWYRQSLGQGLEFLIYFQGNSAPDKSGLPSDRFSAERTGGSVSTLTIQRTQQEDSAVYLCASSGLYSKETQYFGPGTRLLVL.

V and J are TRBV5-6 and TRBJ1-6; D perhaps matches TRBD1 (5 bases). The CDR3 runs 19 residues. V dropped 3 bases and J dropped 0 bases, with 19 bases sitting between them. The germline gives CDR1 SGHDT, CDR2 YYEEEE. The CDR3 reads CASSSTAGDLSSYNSPLHF. The DNA for the CDR3 is TGTGCCAGCAGCTCGACAGCGGGGGACCTGAGCTCCTATAATTCACCCCTCCACTTT.

The CDR3 nucleotides are TGTGCCAGTAGTACCCCCGGGACAGGGACGCAGTATTTT. Protein product: CASSTPGTGTQYF. The rearrangement links TRBV19 to TRBJ2-3, with 9 bases aligning to TRBD1. This CDR3 contains 13 residues. From germline, CDR1 is LNHDA and CDR2 SQIVND (reference sequence). The ends lost 4 bases at V and 9 bases at J; junction bases unmatched: 5.

The chain joins TRBV28 to TRBJ2-1; a possible D gene is TRBD1 (6 bases). There are 15 residues in the CDR3. In germline, CDR1 is MDHEN, CDR2 SYDVKM. V was shortened by 4 bases and J by 3 bases, with 13 bases between the two germline ends. The CDR3 is CASSYQGQVYNEQFF. CDR3 nucleotides: TGTGCCAGCAGTTACCAGGGGCAGGTCTACAATGAGCAGTTCTTC.

The chain links TRBV6-6 to TRBJ1-5; TRBD1 is a possible D gene (5 bases). The germline V gene has CDR1 MNHNY and CDR2 SVGAGI (reference sequence). Trimming took 6 bases from V and 7 from J, leaving 19 bases between them. The CDR3 has 15 amino acids. This CDR3 reads CASRPSGKAGQPQHF. CDR3 DNA: TGTGCCAGCAGACCTTCAGGGAAGGCAGGGCAGCCCCAGCATTTT.

The chain couples TRBV4-3 to TRBJ2-3; TRBD2 matches at 7 bases. CDR3 length: 16 residues. Trimming removed 0 bases from V and 6 bases from J; junction bases left unmatched: 9. Germline assignment: CDR1 LGHNA and CDR2 YSLEER. The CDR3 coding sequence is TGCGCCAGCAGCCAAGAGTGGAGCGGGATCCCGGATACGCAGTATTTT. This encodes CASSQEWSGIPDTQYF.

The J gene is TRBJ2-1, the V gene TRBV9, with 9 bases fitting TRBD2. V dropped 0 bases and J dropped 8; count of bases not matched to a gene: 9. The CDR3 sequence is 16 residues long. Germline V gene sequence: CDR1 SGDLS, CDR2 YYNGEE. The CDR3 reads CASSVGLAGRKDEQFF. As DNA, the CDR3 is TGTGCCAGCAGCGTAGGTCTAGCGGGGCGGAAGGATGAGCAGTTCTTC.

The chain is built from TRBV9 and TRBJ2-5; the match to TRBD2 covers 10 bases. CDR1 and CDR2 from the germline V gene are SGDLS and YYNGEE. The junction had 6 bases not matched to a gene; V was cut back by 2 bases and J by 2 bases. The CDR3 is 16 amino acids. CDR3 coding DNA: TGTGCCAGCAGCGTGGGTTCACTAGCGGGGCAAGAGACCCAGTACTTC. This translates into CASSVGSLAGQETQYF. The full variable domain, in which reference TRBV9 and TRBJ2-5 provide the parts outside the CDR3, is DSGVTQTPKHLITATGQRVTLRCSPRSGDLSVYWYQQSLDQGLQFLIQYYNGEERAKGNILERFSAQQFPDLHSELNLSSLELGDSALYFCASSVGSLAGQETQYFGPGTRLLVL.

CDR3 in DNA: TGCGCCAGCAGCTTGGCTGGACAGCTAAGCGAGCAGTACTTC. Encoded protein: CASSLAGQLSEQYF. The chain links TRBV5-1 to TRBJ2-7; TRBD1 is a possible D gene (6 bases). This CDR3 spans 14 amino acids. Germline V gene sequence: CDR1 SGHRS, CDR2 YFSETQ. Trimming took off 0 bases at V and 6 bases at J, with 13 bases between the two ends.

This rearrangement joins TRBV12-3 or TRBV12-4 to TRBJ1-1; tentatively, D is TRBD1 (6 bases). Trimming stripped 1 base from V and 2 bases from J, with 8 bases between. There are 14 residues in the CDR3. CDR3 in DNA: TGTGCCAGCAGTTTAGGACAGGTTAACACTGAAGCTTTCTTT. It specifies CASSLGQVNTEAFF.

The V gene is TRBV3-1, the J gene TRBJ2-1; 13 bases map to TRBD2. There are 14 residues in the CDR3. Germline V lookup: CDR1 LGHDT, CDR2 YNNKEL (reference sequence). The trim removed 1 base at V and 14 bases at J, leaving 5 bases unmatched. The CDR3 is CASSQGTSGRSKFF. The CDR3 DNA reads as TGTGCCAGCAGCCAAGGGACTAGCGGGAGAAGTAAGTTCTTC.

The V call is TRBV20-1, the J call TRBJ2-1; TRBD2 matches 12 bases. The germline V gene encodes CDR1 DFQATT and CDR2 SNEGSKA (reference sequence). The CDR3 loop spans 16 amino acids. The junction had 10 bases not matched to a gene; V was cut back by 6 bases and J by 4 bases. CDR3: CSAGGSTSGGYNEQFF. Here the CDR3 DNA reads TGCAGTGCCGGAGGGAGCACTAGCGGGGGGTACAATGAGCAGTTCTTC.

The rearrangement uses TRBV9 and TRBJ1-1; no definite D call. In germline, CDR1 is SGDLS, CDR2 YYNGEE. The V and J ends lost 0 bases and 0 bases respectively, with 9 bases between them. This CDR3 is built from 15 residues. CDR3 DNA sequence: TGTGCCAGCAGCGTAGTCGGAGGTTTGAACACTGAAGCTTTCTTT. As protein: CASSVVGGLNTEAFF.

The chain carries TRBV13 and TRBJ1-1, with a possible D match to TRBD1 (5 bases). The V end lost 5 bases, the J end lost 4 bases, and 14 bases lay between the germline ends. CDR1 is PRHDT, CDR2 FYEKMQ, per germline (reference sequence). The CDR3 is 14 residues long. Here the CDR3 DNA reads TGTGCCAGCAGCCCAGGATTTGGGGGCACTGAAGCTTTCTTT. It yields the protein CASSPGFGGTEAFF.

The V call is TRBV19, the J call TRBJ1-2; maybe TRBD1 (6 bases). CDR1 and CDR2 from the germline V gene are LNHDA and SQIVND (reference sequence). The CDR3 extends over 13 amino acids. Trimming shortened V by 5 bases and J by 6 bases, and 13 bases separated the two germline ends. Written as DNA, the CDR3 is TGTGCCAGTAGTGGAGGCAGGGGCCATGGCTACACCTTC. This sequence encodes CASSGGRGHGYTF.

The V gene is TRBV11-2, the J gene TRBJ1-1; no clear D. Per germline, CDR1 SGHAT and CDR2 FQNNGV. V lost 5 bases and J lost 1, with 11 bases in between. The CDR3 spans 14 residues. In DNA form, the CDR3 reads TGTGCCAGCAGCCCTAGGGCAGGGAACACTGAAGCTTTCTTT. Its translation: CASSPRAGNTEAFF.

CDR3 sequence: CASSLSSPGGQQETQYF. The DNA of the CDR3 is TGTGCCAGCAGCCTTTCTTCCCCGGGGGGGCAGCAAGAGACCCAGTACTTC. J is TRBJ2-5 and V is TRBV7-9; 8 nucleotides agree with TRBD2. This CDR3 is built from 17 residues. Germline lookup yields CDR1 SEHNR and CDR2 FQNEAQ (reference sequence). J gave up 2 bases and V 5 bases, and 13 bases lay outside the gene matches.

This chain connects TRBV5-6 to TRBJ2-5; D is undetermined. V was shortened by 2 bases and J by 5 bases, with 10 bases between the two germline ends. CDR1 and CDR2 from the germline V gene are SGHDT and YYEEEE. This CDR3 is built from 13 residues. In nucleotides, the CDR3 is TGTGCCAGCAGCTTAACCGTTTCCGAGACCCAGTACTTC. Amino acid sequence: CASSLTVSETQYF.

This chain links TRBV7-9 with TRBJ2-4; 10 bases fit TRBD1. This CDR3 is built from 19 residues. The V and J ends lost 5 bases and 0 bases, in that order; junction bases with no gene match: 13. Germline assignment: CDR1 SEHNR and CDR2 FQNEAQ (reference sequence). Here the CDR3 DNA reads TGTGCCAGCAGCCGTTGGGGACAGGGGACTCTCCTAGCCAAAAACATTCAGTACTTC. The encoded protein is CASSRWGQGTLLAKNIQYF.

V is TRBV5-4 and J is TRBJ1-2; 9 positions agree with TRBD1. After removal of 4 bases from V and 3 bases from J, the junction contained 10 bases not matched to a gene. The germline gives CDR1 SGHNT, CDR2 YYREEE (reference sequence). This CDR3 comprises 16 residues. CDR3 region: CASSVSPGQGDYGYTF. CDR3 nucleotide sequence: TGTGCCAGCAGCGTGTCTCCGGGACAGGGTGACTATGGCTACACCTTC.

The chain is built from TRBV20-1 and TRBJ2-3, with 9 positions matching TRBD2. This CDR3 contains 14 residues. Germline lookup yields CDR1 DFQATT and CDR2 SNEGSKA (reference sequence). After removal of 4 bases from V and 1 base from J, the junction contained 3 bases not matched to a gene. CDR3 sequence: CSANSGSGTDTQYF. CDR3 in DNA: TGCAGTGCTAATAGCGGGAGCGGCACAGATACGCAGTATTTT.

The rearrangement joins TRBV20-1 to TRBJ2-1; 9 bases agree with TRBD2. Germline V gene data show CDR1 as DFQATT and CDR2 as SNEGSKA (reference sequence). V shed 0 bases and J 0 bases; nucleotides not matched to a gene: 3. This CDR3 is built from 16 residues. CDR3 coding DNA: TGCAGTGCTAGAGATAGCGGGGGAAGCTCCTACAATGAGCAGTTCTTC. Translated, it gives CSARDSGGSSYNEQFF.

V is TRBV20-1 and J is TRBJ1-2; 9 nucleotides match TRBD1. With 8 bases clipped from V and 4 bases from J, the junction kept 8 bases outside the gene matches. From germline, CDR1 is DFQATT and CDR2 SNEGSKA (reference sequence). The CDR3 is made up of 13 amino acids. CDR3 residues: CSPRTGDTYGYTF. CDR3 bases: TGCAGTCCAAGGACAGGGGATACCTATGGCTACACCTTC.